The TCR beta chain described here comes from a study of blood T cell repertoires in COVID-19. As for the study in general: The study drew acute and convalescent COVID-19 samples from the United States, Italy and Spain. T cells, B-cell-depleted T cells, or PBMCs provided the cDNA or gDNA that served as material.

In the authors' workflow: Amplification of reference gene primers provided the estimated nucleated cell counts. The protocol was immunoSEQ multiplex PCR, while the TCRdb copy is restricted to in-frame clones and leaves out a portion. For V, J and clone size, that table is used; D and trimming come from the DNA. The table has some 320,000 clones, approximately 91% seen once; the top ten hold roughly 5.3%. The CDR3 has 17 amino acids. V lost 6 bases to trimming and J lost 4 bases; unmatched junction nucleotides: 8. CDR1 is SGHVS and CDR2 is FNYEAQ in the germline V gene. The sample taken for sequencing was PBMCs or T cells enriched from blood (not recorded which). The gene calls are TRBV7-6 and TRBJ2-1; 14 bases are shared with TRBD2. This receptor was taken from a man aged 60 to 75 who had recovered from COVID-19. CDR3 region: CASSFEGTSGSYNEQFF. The CDR3 region has the DNA TGTGCCAGCAGTTTCGAAGGGACTAGCGGGAGTTACAATGAGCAGTTCTTC.